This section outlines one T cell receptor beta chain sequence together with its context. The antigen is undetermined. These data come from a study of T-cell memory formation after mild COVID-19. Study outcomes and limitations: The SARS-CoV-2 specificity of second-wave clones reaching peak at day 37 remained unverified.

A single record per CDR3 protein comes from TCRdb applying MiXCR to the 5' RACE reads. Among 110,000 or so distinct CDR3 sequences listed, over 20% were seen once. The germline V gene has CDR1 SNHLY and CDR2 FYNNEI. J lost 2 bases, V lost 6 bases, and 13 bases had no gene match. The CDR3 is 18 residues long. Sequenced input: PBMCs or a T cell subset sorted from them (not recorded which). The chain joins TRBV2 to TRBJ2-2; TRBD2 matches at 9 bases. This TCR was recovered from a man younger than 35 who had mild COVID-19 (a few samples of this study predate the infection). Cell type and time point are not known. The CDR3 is CASRPVFSGGPNTGELFF. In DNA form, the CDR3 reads TGTGCCAGCAGACCAGTCTTCAGCGGGGGGCCCAACACCGGGGAGCTGTTTTTT.